The 26 T cell receptor beta chains presented below share a single source sample, sequenced in a study of T-cell reconstitution after alpha-beta-depleted transplantation in children. For TCRbeta, the library was prepared with unique molecular identifiers. TCRdb re-called the PCR reads through MiXCR, storing one row per CDR3 protein. The sample has approximately 420,000 distinct CDR3 sequences, around 9.9% seen once. Source: PBMCs from the stem cell graft donor, taken from the stem cell graft. The source is a human donor who donated a stem cell graft to a child with acute myeloid leukemia.

The chain carries TRBV20-1 and TRBJ1-5; D unresolved. CDR3 length: 14 residues. The V end lost 3 bases, the J end lost 2 bases, and 11 bases lay between the germline ends. CDR1 is DFQATT and CDR2 is SNEGSKA in the germline V gene (reference sequence). Here the CDR3 reads CSARVSRGNQPQHF. CDR3 sequence (DNA): TGCAGTGCTAGGGTATCACGGGGCAATCAGCCCCAGCATTTT.

This clonotype has a handful of counts. The V call is TRBV6-1, the J call TRBJ2-7, with D hard to call. This CDR3 has 13 residues. The ends were cut back, 2 bases at V and 7 bases at J, with 12 bases in the middle. Germline V CDR1 and CDR2: MNHNS, SASEGT. The CDR3 DNA sequence: TGTGCCAGCAGTGAAACACGGAGTAATGAGCAGTACTTC. It specifies CASSETRSNEQYF.

This clonotype has more than one count but fewer than ten. The rearrangement links TRBV5-1 to TRBJ2-5; 9 nucleotides line up with TRBD1. After removal of 5 bases from V and 2 bases from J, the junction contained 7 bases not matched to a gene. The CDR3 contains 15 residues. The V gene's germline CDR1 is SGHRS and CDR2 YFSETQ. This CDR3 reads CASRDGTGWQETQYF. The CDR3 region has the DNA TGCGCCAGCAGGGACGGGACAGGGTGGCAAGAGACCCAGTACTTC.

This clonotype has a handful of counts. The rearrangement uses TRBV12-3 or TRBV12-4 and TRBJ1-5, with D uncertain. There are 15 residues in the CDR3. Trimming shortened V by 1 base and J by 10 bases, and 17 bases separated the two germline ends. The CDR3 here is CASSLVPIGSSPQHF. The CDR3 nucleotides are TGTGCCAGCAGTTTAGTCCCTATCGGGAGCAGCCCCCAGCATTTT.

There are a few counts of this clonotype. The V and J genes are TRBV5-1 and TRBJ2-3; maybe TRBD1 (5 bases). The V and J ends lost 0 bases and 4 bases respectively, with 12 bases between them. The CDR3 is 15 residues long. Germline V lookup: CDR1 SGHRS, CDR2 YFSETQ. This CDR3 reads CASSLEGQGPDTQYF. DNA of the CDR3: TGCGCCAGCAGCTTGGAGGGGCAGGGCCCAGATACGCAGTATTTT.

This clonotype occurred many times. The chain has TRBV14 and TRBJ2-2; 7 positions agree with TRBD1. The length of the CDR3 is 17 residues. CDR1 and CDR2 from the germline V gene are SGHDN and FVKESK. J lost 1 base, V lost 4 bases, and 9 bases had no gene match. CDR3 sequence: CASSPSEGAGNTGELFF. DNA for the CDR3: TGTGCCAGCAGCCCCTCCGAGGGGGCAGGGAACACCGGGGAGCTGTTTTTT.

This clonotype was detected many times. The chain carries TRBV9 and TRBJ2-3, with D possibly TRBD2 on 5 matching bases. The germline gives CDR1 SGDLS, CDR2 YYNGEE. Trimming left V 1 base short and J 1 base short, with 13 bases between. The CDR3 totals 16 residues. The CDR3 reads CASSVYPVGGTDTQYF. The CDR3 DNA reads TGTGCCAGCAGCGTATATCCCGTGGGAGGCACAGATACGCAGTATTTT.

This sequence joins TRBV19 and TRBJ1-1, with D possibly matching TRBD1 (6 bases). V lost 9 bases and J lost 1, with 21 bases in between. Germline lookup yields CDR1 LNHDA and CDR2 SQIVND (reference sequence). This CDR3 contains 16 residues. CDR3 amino acids: CASPPPGRGQNTEAFF. The CDR3 DNA reads TGTGCCAGCCCGCCCCCAGGGAGGGGACAGAACACTGAAGCTTTCTTT.

This clonotype has a handful of counts. The chain couples TRBV3-1 to TRBJ1-1, with TRBD1 as a possible D gene (6 bases). Trimming took 5 bases from V and 12 from J, leaving 25 bases between them. The CDR3 sequence is 15 residues long. The germline V gene encodes CDR1 LGHDT and CDR2 YNNKEL (reference sequence). This CDR3 reads CASSLSRTEPTRPFF. CDR3 DNA sequence: TGTGCCAGCAGCTTATCTCGGACAGAACCCACCCGGCCTTTCTTT.

V usage is TRBV5-1 and J usage is TRBJ2-1; 7 bases are a match to TRBD1. Germline loops: CDR1 SGHRS, CDR2 YFSETQ. V was clipped by 4 bases and J by 0 bases; unmatched bases: 7. The CDR3 length is 16 residues. Here the CDR3 reads CASSRDSESSYNEQFF. CDR3 DNA: TGCGCCAGCAGCAGGGACAGCGAAAGCTCCTACAATGAGCAGTTCTTC.

This clonotype was recorded a few times. The V call is TRBV12-3 or TRBV12-4, the J call TRBJ1-1, with D tentatively TRBD1 (6 bases). The ends were cut back, 3 bases at V and 5 bases at J, with 13 bases in the middle. This CDR3 is 14 amino acids long. The CDR3 spells CASSFGGRFTEAFF. The CDR3, as DNA: TGTGCCAGCAGTTTTGGGGGCCGGTTTACTGAAGCTTTCTTT.

This clonotype showed up just a few times. V gene TRBV5-8 combines with J gene TRBJ2-4; D uncertain. CDR3 length: 15 residues. CDR1 and CDR2 from the germline V gene are SGHTS and YDEGEE. V was cut by 4 bases and J by 0 bases, with 11 bases left in between. DNA for the CDR3: TGTGCCAGCAGCACTGGGGTCCTAGCCAAAAACATTCAGTACTTC. Amino acids: CASSTGVLAKNIQYF.

This clonotype was seen a few times. V and J are TRBV4-3 and TRBJ1-5; D ambiguous. V lost 6 bases and J 0 bases, leaving 12 bases between the germline ends. The CDR3 contains 15 residues. Germline CDR1 reads LGHNA; CDR2 reads YSLEER. The chain's CDR3 is CASRVGADSNQPQHF. CDR3 DNA sequence: TGCGCCAGCAGAGTGGGTGCGGATAGCAATCAGCCCCAGCATTTT.

This clonotype was counted between two and nine times. J is TRBJ2-3 and V is TRBV11-1; 14 bases map to TRBD2. The trim removed 5 bases at V and 1 base at J, leaving 8 bases unmatched. From germline, CDR1 is SGHAT and CDR2 FQDESV (reference sequence). This CDR3 comprises 18 residues. The CDR3 nucleotides read TGTGCCAGCAGCCCCCGGACTAGCGGGAGGCCCCGCACAGATACGCAGTATTTT. It yields the protein CASSPRTSGRPRTDTQYF.

Points on this clonotype: A far bigger clonotype differs at one base, so this is likely a read error. This chain links TRBV5-6 with TRBJ1-1, with D possibly being TRBD1 (6 bases). The CDR3 length is 13 residues. Deletions cut 4 bases from V and 2 bases from J, with 9 bases between. Germline CDR1 SGHDT, CDR2 YYEEEE. CDR3: CASSMTGNTEAFF. The DNA of the CDR3 is TGTGCCAGCAGCATGACAGGTAACACTGAAGCTTTCTTT.

This clonotype was picked up a small number of times. The chain combines TRBV6-5 with TRBJ2-1; the D gene is possibly TRBD2 (7 bases). CDR3 length: 15 residues. V lost 4 bases and J lost 3, with 13 bases in between. CDR1 MNHEY and CDR2 SVGAGI come from the germline V gene. The CDR3 DNA is TGTGCCAGCAGTTGGGCGGGGGCAGACTACAATGAGCAGTTCTTC. It is translated as CASSWAGADYNEQFF.

This clonotype came up a few times. V is TRBV7-2 and J is TRBJ1-4, with D possibly being TRBD1 (5 bases). The V and J ends lost 1 base and 7 bases respectively, with 16 bases between them. CDR1 is SGHTA, CDR2 FQGNSA, per germline. This CDR3 is 16 amino acids long. CDR3 sequence: CASSLVGRDEREKLFF. The CDR3 DNA follows: TGTGCCAGCAGCTTAGTTGGTAGGGACGAACGTGAAAAACTGTTTTTT.

This clonotype was seen a few times. V is TRBV6-1 and J is TRBJ2-1; 9 bases line up with TRBD2. V dropped 6 bases and J dropped 6; count of bases not matched to a gene: 6. Germline V gene sequence: CDR1 MNHNS, CDR2 SASEGT. The CDR3 is 14 amino acids. The CDR3 nucleotides are TGTGCCAGCAGCCGGACTAGCGACCTCAATGAGCAGTTCTTC. Its translation is CASSRTSDLNEQFF.

This clonotype was seen a few times. This chain links TRBV9 with TRBJ2-1; 11 bases are a match to TRBD2. V was pared by 6 bases and J by 5 bases, with 13 bases of the junction left unmatched. Germline assignment: CDR1 SGDLS and CDR2 YYNGEE. The CDR3 consists of 17 residues. CDR3 region: CASTTSGSPTDHNEQFF. The CDR3, as DNA: TGTGCCAGCACTACTAGCGGGAGCCCCACCGACCACAATGAGCAGTTCTTC.

This clonotype turned up a few times. The chain has TRBV7-2 and TRBJ2-1; D unclear. Germline CDR1 and CDR2: SGHTA and FQGNSA. The CDR3 length is 13 residues. Trimming stripped 1 base from V and 12 bases from J, with 13 bases between. The CDR3 nucleotides read TGTGCCAGCAGCTTAGATGCCCTGGACCGGCAGTTCTTC. This encodes CASSLDALDRQFF.

This clonotype occurred a few times. The V and J genes are TRBV5-1 and TRBJ2-2, with TRBD2 matching over 9 bases. This CDR3 contains 15 residues. Germline V CDR1 and CDR2: SGHRS, YFSETQ. V shed 5 bases and J 5 bases; nucleotides not matched to a gene: 7. In DNA form, the CDR3 reads TGCGCCAGCAGTTCTAGCGGGACAAGTACCGGGGAGCTGTTTTTT. It specifies CASSSSGTSTGELFF.

This clonotype has a count of ten or more. The chain joins TRBV7-2 to TRBJ1-6; TRBD1 matches at 11 bases. The V and J ends lost 5 bases and 5 bases, in that order; junction bases with no gene match: 2. CDR1 SGHTA and CDR2 FQGNSA come from the germline V gene. The CDR3 runs 15 residues. CDR3 region: CASSRTGGNNSPLHF. The CDR3 bases are TGTGCCAGCAGCAGGACAGGGGGCAATAATTCACCCCTCCACTTT.

The V and J genes are TRBV6-1 and TRBJ1-1; TRBD1 matches 8 bases. The CDR3 is 17 residues long. Germline loops: CDR1 MNHNS, CDR2 SASEGT. Trimming removed 4 bases from V and 1 base from J; junction bases left unmatched: 11. CDR3 coding DNA: TGTGCCAGCAGTGCAGGACAGGGAAGGGCCAGGAACACTGAAGCTTTCTTT. Its translation: CASSAGQGRARNTEAFF.

This clonotype was detected many times. As DNA, the CDR3 is TGCAGCGTGAGAGGGGCGAACACTGAAGCTTTCTTT. Translated, it gives CSVRGANTEAFF. The rearrangement uses TRBV29-1 and TRBJ1-1; tentatively, D is TRBD1 (5 bases). CDR3 length: 12 residues. Germline V gene lookup returns CDR1 SQVTM and CDR2 ANQGSEA. Trimming left V 6 bases short and J 1 base short, with 9 bases between.

This clonotype was observed a few times. The CDR3 nucleotides read TGTGCCAGCAGCCCGGGGTTTCTAGCCAAAAACATTCAGTACTTC. It encodes CASSPGFLAKNIQYF. V and J are TRBV6-1 and TRBJ2-4; possibly TRBD2 for D (5 bases). V was shortened by 6 bases and J by 0 bases, with 12 bases between the two germline ends. This CDR3 has 15 amino acids. Germline assignment: CDR1 MNHNS and CDR2 SASEGT.

V gene TRBV20-1 combines with J gene TRBJ2-3, with D possibly being TRBD1 (7 bases). The CDR3 extends over 15 amino acids. V dropped 6 bases and J dropped 4 bases, with 20 bases sitting between them. The germline V gene has CDR1 DFQATT and CDR2 SNEGSKA (reference sequence). In nucleotides, the CDR3 is TGCAGTGCATATCCGGGGGACAGTAATGCAGATACGCAGTATTTT. The encoded protein is CSAYPGDSNADTQYF.